This T cell receptor beta chain was captured by sequencing in a study of blood T cell repertoires in COVID-19. In the study overall: Researchers got acute and convalescent COVID-19 samples from the United States, Italy and Spain. PBMCs, B-cell-depleted T cells, or T cells provided the cDNA or gDNA that made up the material.

This CDR3 comprises 13 residues. CDR1 SEHNR and CDR2 FQNEAQ come from the germline V gene (reference sequence). The V end lost 2 bases, the J end lost 3 bases, and 8 bases lay between the germline ends. In the authors' workflow: Estimation of nucleated cell counts relied on the amplification of reference gene primers. Sequencing was performed with immunoSEQ multiplex PCR; in TCRdb, only in-frame clones are kept and a portion is missing. That table furnishes V, J and clone size, whereas the DNA furnished D and trimming. The sample consists of under 300,000 clones, about nine tenths of them appearing once.

The TCR comes from a man aged 30-40 years who had recovered from COVID-19. Sequenced input: peripheral blood. V is TRBV7-9 and J is TRBJ2-7; no reliable D call. The CDR3 loop reads CASSLNENYEQYF. CDR3 DNA sequence: TGTGCCAGCAGCTTAAACGAGAACTACGAGCAGTACTTC.